Following are 28 T cell receptor beta chains from one sample sequenced in a study of blood T cell repertoires in COVID-19. The repertoire was sequenced with immunoSEQ multiplex PCR; TCRdb's copy has only in-frame clones and lacks some. The sample lists a few hundred thousand clones; about nine tenths were seen once. What was sequenced was peripheral blood. The receptor source for this set is a woman in her 30s who had recovered from COVID-19.

J is TRBJ1-5 and V is TRBV28; D is uncertain. Germline V gene lookup returns CDR1 MDHEN and CDR2 SYDVKM. Trimming took 6 bases from V and 4 from J, leaving 13 bases between them. The CDR3 is 14 residues long. CDR3 sequence: CASRRFRLNQPQHF. For the CDR3, the DNA is TGTGCCAGCAGACGATTCAGGTTGAATCAGCCCCAGCATTTT.

The rearrangement links TRBV6-1 to TRBJ2-5, with D possibly being TRBD2 (5 bases). V lost 3 bases, J lost 5 bases, and 10 bases lay in between. CDR1 MNHNS and CDR2 SASEGT come from the germline V gene. This CDR3 has 13 amino acids. CDR3 loop: CASSEPGKETQYF. The CDR3, as DNA: TGTGCCAGCAGTGAGCCGGGAAAGGAGACCCAGTACTTC.

V usage is TRBV4-2 and J usage is TRBJ2-3; possibly TRBD1 for D (6 bases). V was trimmed by 0 bases and J by 3 bases, leaving 19 bases between them. Germline V gives CDR1 LGHNA, CDR2 YNFKEQ. CDR3 length equals 18 residues. The CDR3 region is CASSQDRPQGNTTDTQYF. DNA for the CDR3: TGTGCCAGCAGCCAAGATAGGCCCCAGGGGAATACTACAGATACGCAGTATTTT.

The chain links TRBV28 to TRBJ1-6; D gene unclear. In germline, CDR1 is MDHEN, CDR2 SYDVKM. The CDR3 contains 16 residues. The V and J ends lost 5 bases and 3 bases respectively, with 14 bases between them. The CDR3 sequence: CASSVPLSDYNSPLHF. The CDR3 bases are TGTGCCAGCAGTGTCCCTCTCAGTGACTATAATTCACCCCTCCACTTT.

This chain links TRBV19 with TRBJ2-3; 9 bases match TRBD1. The CDR3 contains 14 residues. CDR1 and CDR2 (germline): LNHDA, SQIVND (reference sequence). After removal of 7 bases from V and 6 bases from J, the junction contained 8 bases not matched to a gene. CDR3 residues: CASTQQGAKDTQYF. In DNA, the CDR3 is TGTGCCAGTACCCAACAGGGGGCTAAGGATACGCAGTATTTT.

The chain employs TRBV27 and TRBJ2-3; a weak D match, TRBD1 (6 bases). Trimming pared 5 bases from V and 2 bases from J, leaving 11 bases between. CDR1 and CDR2 (germline): MNHEY, SMNVEV (reference sequence). CDR3 length: 14 amino acids. The CDR3 region has the DNA TGTGCCAGCAGTCGACAGGATCCCACAGATACGCAGTATTTT. Protein: CASSRQDPTDTQYF.

The chain employs TRBV24-1 and TRBJ2-1, with D maybe TRBD1 (5 bases). The CDR3 covers 12 residues. From germline, CDR1 is KGHDR and CDR2 SFDVKD. Trimming removed 8 bases at V and 7 bases at J, with 11 bases between. As DNA, the CDR3 is TGTGCCACCATTTCCTCAGGGAATGAGCAGTTCTTC. This encodes CATISSGNEQFF.

The gene calls are TRBV12-3 or TRBV12-4 and TRBJ2-5; 9 nucleotides match TRBD1. J was trimmed by 4 bases and V by 5 bases; bases with no gene match: 2. This CDR3 contains 13 residues. For the CDR3, the DNA is TGTGCCAGCAGTCTGACAGGGGGAGAGACCCAGTACTTC. Protein product: CASSLTGGETQYF.

The V call is TRBV14, the J call TRBJ1-1; no firm D call. The CDR3 length is 15 residues. The V and J ends lost 5 bases and 3 bases respectively, with 16 bases between them. Per the germline V gene, CDR1 is SGHDN and CDR2 is FVKESK. CDR3 in amino acids: CASSSGRDGYTEAFF. CDR3 coding DNA: TGTGCCAGCAGCTCCGGACGGGATGGGTACACTGAAGCTTTCTTT.

This clone was seen a few times. The chain links TRBV3-1 (or the pseudogene TRBV3-2) to TRBJ1-1; D possibly corresponds to TRBD1 (6 bases). Germline V lookup: CDR1 LGHDT, CDR2 YNNKEL (reference sequence). This CDR3 is 14 amino acids long. With 3 bases removed from V and 5 bases from J, the gap between germline ends came to 13 bases. The CDR3 coding sequence is TGTGCCAGCAGCCAGCGGGGGGGCAAAACTGAAGCTTTCTTT. Translation gives CASSQRGGKTEAFF.

The V and J genes are TRBV2 and TRBJ1-5; 8 nucleotides match TRBD1. The CDR3 is 13 amino acids. Germline V lookup: CDR1 SNHLY, CDR2 FYNNEI. V dropped 7 bases and J dropped 7; count of bases not matched to a gene: 6. This chain's CDR3 is CASTGTGGQPQHF. CDR3 in DNA: TGTGCCAGCACCGGGACAGGTGGGCAGCCCCAGCATTTT.

The rearrangement links TRBV27 to TRBJ1-2; 7 nucleotides line up with TRBD1. This CDR3 has 14 residues. CDR1 and CDR2 (germline): MNHEY, SMNVEV (reference sequence). V lost 5 bases to trimming and J lost 4 bases; unmatched junction nucleotides: 7. CDR3 in amino acids: CASSQTGVFYGYTF. The CDR3 DNA sequence: TGTGCCAGCAGTCAAACAGGGGTGTTCTATGGCTACACCTTC.

The gene calls are TRBV12-3 or TRBV12-4 and TRBJ1-2, with D perhaps matching TRBD1 (5 bases). CDR3 length: 12 residues. V shed 6 bases and J shed 10 bases, with 15 bases lying between them. The CDR3 region is CASRVGTSPYTF. The DNA of the CDR3 is TGTGCCAGCAGGGTTGGGACTTCACCCTACACCTTC.

The CDR3 reads CASSPTGEGYTF. CDR3 DNA sequence: TGTGCCAGCAGCCCAACAGGGGAAGGCTACACCTTC. This sequence joins TRBV7-9 and TRBJ1-2, with 7 bases identical to TRBD1. Germline CDR1 reads SEHNR; CDR2 reads FQNEAQ (reference sequence). The CDR3 is 12 amino acids. V lost 5 bases to trimming and J lost 8 bases; unmatched junction nucleotides: 5. The whole variable domain, remainder taken from reference TRBV7-9 and TRBJ1-2, is DTGVSQNPRHKITKRGQNVTFRCDPISEHNRLYWYRQTLGQGPEFLTYFQNEAQLEKSRLLSDRFSAERPKGSFSTLEIQRTEQGDSAMYLCASSPTGEGYTFGSGTRLTVV.

This chain links TRBV3-1 (or the pseudogene TRBV3-2) with TRBJ2-3; D gene ambiguous. CDR3 length: 12 residues. Looked up from germline, CDR1 is LGHDT and CDR2 is YNNKEL (reference sequence). V gave up 2 bases and J gave up 6 bases, with 6 bases separating them. CDR3 nucleotides: TGTGCCAGCAGCCAAAACAAGGATACGCAGTATTTT. Amino acids: CASSQNKDTQYF.

This chain connects TRBV28 to TRBJ1-1; 8 nucleotides align to TRBD1. There are 15 residues in the CDR3. Germline V gene sequence: CDR1 MDHEN, CDR2 SYDVKM. Trimming at V came to 5 bases and at J to 5 bases, leaving 10 bases not matched to a gene. The CDR3 DNA sequence: TGTGCCAGCAGTCCCGCGGACAGGGCGGGGACTGAAGCTTTCTTT. Amino acids: CASSPADRAGTEAFF.

This chain links TRBV6-5 with TRBJ1-6; no firm D call. CDR3 size: 12 residues. Germline CDR1 MNHEY, CDR2 SVGAGI. V dropped 3 bases and J dropped 7 bases, with 4 bases sitting between them. In DNA, the CDR3 is TGTGCCAGCAGTTATCTGAATTCACCCCTCCACTTT. It yields the protein CASSYLNSPLHF.

V and J are TRBV28 and TRBJ2-1, with 10 positions matching TRBD1. Germline V gene lookup returns CDR1 MDHEN and CDR2 SYDVKM. V dropped 8 bases and J dropped 6; count of bases not matched to a gene: 10. The CDR3 is 15 amino acids. CDR3 sequence (DNA): TGTGCCAGCCACTATTGGGACAGGGGCACCAATGAGCAGTTCTTC. As protein: CASHYWDRGTNEQFF.

This rearrangement joins TRBV6-5 to TRBJ2-1; TRBD2 matches at 10 bases. V lost 0 bases, J lost 4 bases, and 3 bases stayed unmatched. The CDR3 is made up of 16 amino acids. From germline, CDR1 is MNHEY and CDR2 SVGAGI. CDR3 sequence: CASSYSKRGGYNEQFF. Written as DNA, the CDR3 is TGTGCCAGCAGTTACTCTAAGCGGGGGGGGTACAATGAGCAGTTCTTC.

This clone was observed once. The junction does not match germline at one end; this may be a read error. V gene TRBV11-2 combines with J gene TRBJ2-7, with a weak D call TRBD1 (5 bases). This CDR3 has 15 residues. The germline V gene has CDR1 SGHAT and CDR2 FQNNGV. The CDR3 DNA sequence: TGTGCCAGCAGCTCCCTCAGGGCAGGGCGCTACGGGCAGTACTTC. Protein sequence: CASSSLRAGRYGQYF.

V usage is TRBV19 and J usage is TRBJ1-3; perhaps TRBD1 as D (5 bases). The V and J ends lost 3 bases and 1 base respectively, with 7 bases between them. The CDR3 length is 14 residues. The germline gives CDR1 LNHDA, CDR2 SQIVND (reference sequence). In nucleotides, the CDR3 is TGTGCCAGTAGTATCAGGGCGTCTGGAAACACCATATATTTT. Its translation is CASSIRASGNTIYF.

The chain links TRBV24-1 to TRBJ2-1, with a possible D match to TRBD2 (7 bases). Germline V gives CDR1 KGHDR, CDR2 SFDVKD. Trimming removed 8 bases at V and 4 bases at J, with 17 bases between. The CDR3 sequence is 15 residues long. The chain's CDR3 is CATKGRGDGYNEQFF. The CDR3 DNA reads as TGTGCCACCAAAGGGAGGGGGGATGGATACAATGAGCAGTTCTTC.

The CDR3: CASSLRTVGGTGYGYTF. The CDR3 DNA reads TGTGCCAGCAGTTTACGTACGGTTGGGGGGACAGGTTATGGCTACACCTTC. The rearrangement joins TRBV28 to TRBJ1-2; 8 bases agree with TRBD1. The CDR3 loop spans 17 amino acids. Germline V gene lookup returns CDR1 MDHEN and CDR2 SYDVKM. Trimming cost V 2 bases and J 5 bases; bases outside gene matches: 13.

CDR3 amino acids: CASSTGADTQYF. CDR3 bases: TGTGCCAGCAGTACAGGGGCAGATACGCAGTATTTT. The chain is built from TRBV2 and TRBJ2-3, with 7 bases that match TRBD1. CDR3 length equals 12 residues. The germline V gene encodes CDR1 SNHLY and CDR2 FYNNEI. With V trimmed by 5 bases and J by 4 bases, 0 bases remained unmatched.

V usage is TRBV7-3 and J usage is TRBJ1-1, with D tentatively TRBD1 (6 bases). Trimming left V 4 bases short and J 5 bases short, with 14 bases between. Germline CDR1 and CDR2: SGHTA and FQGTGA. This CDR3 region has 14 residues. CDR3 nucleotide sequence: TGTGCCAGCAGCTCAACAGGAAGGGGGACTGAAGCTTTCTTT. Its translation: CASSSTGRGTEAFF.

This chain joins TRBV5-5 and TRBJ1-4, with D perhaps TRBD1 (5 bases). The CDR3 covers 16 residues. CDR1 is SGHKS and CDR2 is YYEKEE in the germline V gene (reference sequence). Trimming removed 4 bases from V and 3 bases from J, with 16 bases in between. The CDR3 DNA is TGTGCCAGCAGCCGTACGACGACAGCTGCTAATGAAAAACTGTTTTTT. It encodes CASSRTTTAANEKLFF.

This chain links TRBV6-6 with TRBJ1-2; D unclear. The CDR3 totals 15 residues. CDR1 is MNHNY, CDR2 SVGAGI, per germline (reference sequence). V was shortened by 8 bases and J by 2 bases, with 18 bases between the two germline ends. The CDR3 DNA reads TGTGCCAGCTTCCCCCCGGGAGGCAAGAACTATGGCTACACCTTC. Translation gives CASFPPGGKNYGYTF.

V usage is TRBV6-5 and J usage is TRBJ1-6, with D uncertain. V lost 4 bases and J 9 bases, leaving 10 bases between the germline ends. Per germline, CDR1 MNHEY and CDR2 SVGAGI. The CDR3 consists of 13 residues. The CDR3 sequence: CASSWVGVSPLHF. CDR3 bases: TGTGCCAGCAGTTGGGTGGGAGTTTCACCCCTCCACTTT.